This T cell receptor beta chain appears in the sequencing data of a study of control samples from healthy donors and cancer patients (dated by TCRdb to the early 2020s). Library method: the immunoSEQ multiplex PCR assay. Not all clones reach the TCRdb copy of this immuneACCESS table, which keeps in-frame sequences only. Checked studies attribute under half of the gap to unresolved V genes and leave the rest unexplained. The sample table shows approximately 100,000 clones, and 88% are seen once. The biggest ten clones account for over 12% of the sample. To note about this clone: It lacks a known antigen. No quality values exist for individual bases; no much larger clone is one base distant.

Trimming removed 2 bases from V and 4 bases from J; the gene matches leave 6 bases unexplained. The CDR3 numbers 15 residues from cysteine through phenylalanine. The kept DNA is CDR3 alone, 45 bases in frame from the first base. CDR1 and CDR2 were assigned from the germline V gene as MRHNA and SNTAGT. The clonotype originates from a man aged 25 to 45 in good health. The V gene is TRBV6-4 and the J gene is TRBJ2-3, and TRBD2 matches 7 of the central bases. The sequenced sample consisted of blood. The DNA is TGTGCCAGCAGTGACCGGATGGGAGGGGCAGATACGCAGTATTTT. This encodes CASSDRMGGADTQYF.